The present TCR beta chain was sequenced within a study of CD8 T cells in Susac syndrome (dated by TCRdb to about 2019). Turning to the overall study: Repertoire sequencing was used to test whether CD8+ T cell activation and differentiation in Susac syndrome was antigen driven.

RNA was extracted using the RNeasy kit, and about 0.5 to 1 microgram was reverse transcribed with random hexamers. The immunoSEQ multiplex PCR assay, which covers 54 Vbeta and 13 Jbeta segments, was used to amplify TCR beta CDR3 regions. PCR amplification bias was corrected using a synthetic template baseline for primer optimization and computational correction. In the paper's pipeline: Reads were assigned to V, D and J genes according to IMGT and analyzed in immunoSEQ Analyzer, with only productive sequences retained. Clonality was calculated as one minus the Shannon entropy normalized by log2 of the number of productive unique sequences. For each patient and control, public and private clones were evaluated among the 100 most prevalent clones. A clone was defined as Susac-specific if it was absent from the healthy and MS cohorts, from 1052 published viral clones and from other ImmuneACCESS disease sequences. The raw public reads went through TCRdb reprocessing: fastp at Q25, MiXCR clone calling, in-frame beta chains kept. A single entry per CDR3 protein holds the most common genes and DNA from its merged rows. It is TCRdb's table, rather than the study itself, that gives the V and J calls and clone size. Across this sample there are about 200,000 distinct CDR3 sequences, with around 95% seen only once. Around 0.093% of the sample is held by the ten biggest clonotypes.

Results the study describes overall, beyond this receptor: The TCR sequencing and HLA analysis was acknowledged to have included a relatively small number of individuals.

V is shortened by 0 bases, J by 2 bases, and the region joining them spans 14 bases. In the germline V gene, CDR1 corresponds to MGHRA and CDR2 to YSYEKL. Taken from cysteine to phenylalanine, the CDR3 has 17 residues. The only DNA kept is the CDR3, 51 bases in frame from the first base. High-throughput TCR beta sequencing profiled peripheral blood CD8+ and CD4+ T cells from healthy donors, Susac syndrome patients and multiple sclerosis patients. Healthy donors were age- and sex-matched controls. Bulk CD8+ and CD4+ T cells were purified by magnetic negative isolation, whereas CD8+ TEMRA cells were enriched by FACS. Blood was collected in EDTA tubes and processed within 24 hours, with PBMCs isolated through density gradient centrifugation. PBMCs intended for TCR sequencing were frozen in liquid nitrogen and were later thawed in a 37 degrees C water bath. Purity of sorted or isolated CD4+, CD8+ and CD8+ TEMRA cells was at least 90%.

This clonotype appeared a few times. What this receptor recognizes is not known. It has no much larger one-base neighbor in the sample; base qualities were not kept. Sequencing was done on a sample of CD4+ T cells from PBMCs. The receptor's source is a human donor in good health. The sequence joins TRBV4-1 to TRBJ1-5; matching of 6 bases hints at TRBD1 as the D gene. The DNA sequence reads TGCGCCAGCAGCCAAGATCCGGGGGCAAGGGGCAATCAGCCCCAGCATTTT. The translation is CASSQDPGARGNQPQHF.